The 7 T cell receptor beta chains given below trace back to one sample, sequenced in a study of radiotherapy plus CTLA-4 blockade in lung cancer. Assay used: immunoSEQ multiplex PCR; TCRdb lists only in-frame clones, some missing. This sample has fewer than 75,000 clones, with around 90% found just once. The sample in question was peripheral blood, obtained from a patient treated with radiotherapy plus ipilimumab. These TCRs come from a human donor with non-small cell lung cancer that progressed on radiotherapy plus ipilimumab.

The chain is built from TRBV6-1 and TRBJ1-3; maybe TRBD1 (5 bases). Per the germline V gene, CDR1 is MNHNS and CDR2 is SASEGT. The CDR3 extends over 14 amino acids. V lost 7 bases and J 0 bases, leaving 10 bases between the germline ends. The CDR3 here is CASTEGISGNTIYF. The CDR3 DNA reads as TGTGCCAGCACCGAGGGGATCTCTGGAAACACCATATATTTT.

The genes are TRBV2 and TRBJ1-5; TRBD1 is a possible D gene (5 bases). Trimming stripped 8 bases from V and 1 base from J, with 9 bases between. Germline assignment: CDR1 SNHLY and CDR2 FYNNEI. The CDR3 contains 13 residues. DNA of the CDR3: TGTGCCAGCCTCCGGGACAGCAATCAGCCCCAGCATTTT. Its translation is CASLRDSNQPQHF.

This clone was recorded only once. CDR3 residues: CASSAGWRDPGEQYF. As DNA, the CDR3 is TGTGCCAGCAGCGCTGGATGGCGGGACCCTGGTGAGCAGTACTTC. The rearrangement links TRBV5-6 to TRBJ2-7, with D possibly matching TRBD2 (6 bases). The CDR3 length is 15 residues. CDR1 is SGHDT and CDR2 is YYEEEE in the germline V gene. The ends were cut back, 4 bases at V and 7 bases at J, with 21 bases in the middle.

The chain employs TRBV27 and TRBJ1-5; D remains ambiguous. The germline V gene encodes CDR1 MNHEY and CDR2 SMNVEV (reference sequence). V dropped 2 bases and J dropped 7 bases, with 12 bases sitting between them. This CDR3 comprises 14 residues. The chain's CDR3 is CASSLEGLSQPQHF. The CDR3 DNA reads as TGTGCCAGCAGTTTAGAGGGCCTCAGCCAGCCCCAGCATTTT.

This chain links TRBV30 with TRBJ1-4; 9 bases match TRBD1. With V trimmed by 5 bases and J by 5 bases, 6 bases remained unmatched. Germline V gives CDR1 GTSNPN, CDR2 SVGIG (reference sequence). The length of the CDR3 is 14 residues. CDR3 sequence: CAWGSTGGNEKLFF. The CDR3 DNA sequence: TGTGCCTGGGGCTCGACAGGGGGGAATGAAAAACTGTTTTTT.

The sample holds a few counts of this clone. V usage is TRBV28 and J usage is TRBJ2-7, with 11 positions matching TRBD1. This CDR3 has 15 amino acids. Germline V gives CDR1 MDHEN, CDR2 SYDVKM. Unmatched junction bases numbered 2, after V lost 4 bases and J lost 0 bases. The CDR3: CASSWDRGSSYEQYF. The CDR3 DNA follows: TGTGCCAGCAGTTGGGACAGGGGGAGCTCCTACGAGCAGTACTTC. Variable domain in full (rest from reference TRBV28 and TRBJ2-7): DVKVTQSSRYLVKRTGEKVFLECVQDMDHENMFWYRQDPGLGLRLIYFSYDVKMKEKGDIPEGYSVSREKKERFSLILESASTNQTSMYLCASSWDRGSSYEQYFGPGTRLTVT.

V gene TRBV28 combines with J gene TRBJ1-1, with D uncertain. V lost 5 bases, J lost 0 bases, and 13 bases lay in between. The length of the CDR3 is 15 residues. Germline CDR1 is MDHEN and CDR2 is SYDVKM. CDR3 DNA sequence: TGTGCCAGCAGTGAGAGTAGCTCCATGAACACTGAAGCTTTCTTT. Translation gives CASSESSSMNTEAFF.